This T cell receptor (beta chain) was recorded in a study of Graves' ophthalmopathy and Graves' hyperthyroidism. General observations from the study: A 13-signature model separated ophthalmopathy from stable hyperthyroidism, reaching around 88% sensitivity and 80% to 83% specificity cross-validated. Blood was where most expanded thyroid clonotypes above 0.001 frequency also turned up.

Researchers took RNA transcripts and amplified TCR beta CDR3 regions from them. The authors performed first-round RT-PCR with HTBI primers and then a second-round multiplex PCR. In TCRdb, the multiplex PCR reads were re-called with MiXCR into one record per CDR3 protein. Seen here are about 220,000 distinct CDR3 sequences, around a fifth observed once, and the top ten hold roughly 42%. A roughly 10 ml volume of fresh peripheral blood provided the PBMCs. The ends were cut back, 0 bases at V and 1 base at J, with 12 bases in the middle. Germline-derived CDR1 and CDR2 are SGHAT and FQDESV (reference sequence). The CDR3 is made up of 17 amino acids. On this clonotype itself: Its antigen remains unknown.

This sequence joins TRBV11-1 and TRBJ2-2, with D maybe TRBD2 (6 bases). This clonotype was sampled from a woman aged 45-59 years with Graves' ophthalmopathy. Source material: peripheral blood. In DNA form, the CDR3 reads TGTGCCAGCAGCTTAGCTCGGGGGAGCGAGAACACCGGGGAGCTGTTTTTT. Translating gives CASSLARGSENTGELFF. Based on the CDR3 plus reference TRBV11-1 and TRBJ2-2, the full variable domain is EAEVAQSPRYKITEKSQAVAFWCDPISGHATLYWYRQILGQGPELLVQFQDESVVDDSQLPKDRFSAERLKGVDSTLKIQPAELGDSAMYLCASSLARGSENTGELFFGEGSRLTVL.